The 16 T cell receptor beta chains below come from one sample, sequenced in a study of blood T cells in healthy people across ages. Using a J-beta primer mix together with a sample-barcoded 5' primer, a second PCR was run for about 7 to 12 cycles. TCRdb reprocessed the 5' RACE reads with MiXCR, giving one entry per CDR3 protein. The table includes around 1,000,000 distinct CDR3 sequences, about 25% detected once. This sample also belongs to another study, concerning T cells of mothers and their children.

The sample consisted of blood. The receptors were sampled from a girl aged 2 to 9 in good health.

The table lists this clonotype with a count of one. This sequence joins TRBV5-1 and TRBJ2-5; TRBD1 or TRBD2 may be the D gene (5 bases each). The DNA end favors TRBJ2-7, so the J call may be wrong. Germline values: CDR1 SGHRS, CDR2 YFSETQ. The CDR3 is 14 residues long. CDR3 residues: CASSLEGTFYEQYF. The CDR3 region has the DNA TGCGCCAGCAGCTTGGAGGGGACCTTCTACGAGCAGTACTTC.

The chain carries TRBV6-2 or TRBV6-3 and TRBJ2-7; D is possibly TRBD2 (5 bases). Per germline, CDR1 MNHEY and CDR2 SVGEGT. V was shortened by 2 bases and J by 3 bases, with 8 bases between the two germline ends. There are 13 residues in the CDR3. CDR3 sequence: CASSYVRDYEQYF. The CDR3 DNA follows: TGTGCCAGCAGTTACGTTCGGGACTACGAGCAGTACTTC.

This chain links TRBV6-6 with TRBJ1-2; 7 positions match TRBD1. Germline V gene data show CDR1 as MNHNY and CDR2 as SVGAGI (reference sequence). CDR3 size: 17 residues. V was clipped by 5 bases and J by 0 bases; unmatched bases: 12. The CDR3 coding sequence is TGTGCCAGCAGTGGGGATCAGGGGGGTATAGCTAACTATGGCTACACCTTC. The encoded protein is CASSGDQGGIANYGYTF.

The chain carries TRBV18 and TRBJ2-1; no reliable D call. Per germline, CDR1 KGHSH and CDR2 LQKENI. V gave up 7 bases and J gave up 0 bases, with 13 bases separating them. The CDR3 totals 15 residues. DNA for the CDR3: TGTGCCAGCTATGATGCGGATACCTCCTACAATGAGCAGTTCTTC. Translating gives CASYDADTSYNEQFF.

This clonotype showed up just a few times. V is TRBV20-1 and J is TRBJ2-5; TRBD2 matches at 8 bases. The trim removed 1 base at V and 0 bases at J, leaving 1 base unmatched. The CDR3 is made up of 14 amino acids. Per the germline V gene, CDR1 is DFQATT and CDR2 is SNEGSKA (reference sequence). CDR3 region: CSARVAGNQETQYF. For the CDR3, the DNA is TGCAGTGCTAGAGTAGCGGGGAACCAAGAGACCCAGTACTTC.

Ten or more counts support this clonotype. This chain joins TRBV7-9 and TRBJ2-5; 7 nucleotides align to TRBD1. This CDR3 has 14 amino acids. V was clipped by 5 bases and J by 1 base; unmatched bases: 4. From germline, CDR1 is SEHNR and CDR2 FQNEAQ (reference sequence). DNA of the CDR3: TGTGCCAGCAGCCCCCGGACAGGCCAAGAGACCCAGTACTTC. It is translated as CASSPRTGQETQYF.

This clonotype was found a few times. The chain employs TRBV5-1 and TRBJ2-5; TRBD2 is a possible D gene (6 bases). This CDR3 region has 15 residues. With 4 bases removed from V and 3 bases from J, the gap between germline ends came to 16 bases. CDR1 is SGHRS and CDR2 is YFSETQ in the germline V gene. In nucleotides, the CDR3 is TGCGCCAGCAGCCCCCGATGGCGGGGCGAAGAGACCCAGTACTTC. Translating gives CASSPRWRGEETQYF.

V and J are TRBV29-1 and TRBJ2-1; D tentatively fits TRBD1 or TRBD2 (7 bases each). Germline V gene data show CDR1 as SQVTM and CDR2 as ANQGSEA. The V and J ends lost 6 bases and 0 bases respectively, with 27 bases between them. The CDR3 consists of 19 residues. As DNA, the CDR3 is TGCAGCGTGACCAGGGGGAGGGCTAGCGGCTTTACCTCCTACAATGAGCAGTTCTTC. It encodes CSVTRGRASGFTSYNEQFF.

This clonotype was counted many times. The chain carries TRBV9 and TRBJ2-3; 13 bases are shared with TRBD2. Germline V CDR1 and CDR2: SGDLS, YYNGEE. The J segment lost 3 bases and the V segment lost 3 bases, leaving 4 bases of the junction unmatched. The CDR3 covers 16 residues. The CDR3: CASSAPLAGGTDTQYF. The CDR3 nucleotides read TGTGCCAGCAGCGCCCCACTAGCGGGAGGGACAGATACGCAGTATTTT.

V and J are TRBV7-9 and TRBJ2-3; 7 bases are a match to TRBD2. V lost 9 bases to trimming and J lost 2 bases; unmatched junction nucleotides: 2. The CDR3 runs 12 residues. Looked up from germline, CDR1 is SEHNR and CDR2 is FQNEAQ (reference sequence). The CDR3 DNA sequence: TGTGCCAGAGCGGGACTCACAGATACGCAGTATTTT. It specifies CARAGLTDTQYF.

The V and J genes are TRBV5-1 and TRBJ2-7; D remains ambiguous. The CDR3 spans 16 residues. Germline V gene data show CDR1 as SGHRS and CDR2 as YFSETQ. The germline V and J ends were trimmed by 0 bases and 2 bases, with 15 bases remaining between them. CDR3 sequence: CASSLDPVTETYEQYF. As DNA, the CDR3 is TGCGCCAGCAGCTTGGATCCGGTTACAGAAACCTACGAGCAGTACTTC. Looking up the rest from reference TRBV5-1 and TRBJ2-7 gives the full variable domain: KAGVTQTPRYLIKTRGQQVTLSCSPISGHRSVSWYQQTPGQGLQFLFEYFSETQRNKGNFPGRFSGRQFSNSRSEMNVSTLELGDSALYLCASSLDPVTETYEQYFGPGTRLTVT.

This chain joins TRBV14 and TRBJ2-3, with a possible D match to TRBD2 (5 bases). The V gene's germline CDR1 is SGHDN and CDR2 FVKESK. This CDR3 region has 13 residues. V gave up 4 bases and J gave up 4 bases, with 9 bases separating them. CDR3 loop: CASSREISDTQYF. The CDR3 DNA sequence: TGTGCCAGCAGCCGGGAGATCTCAGATACGCAGTATTTT. Full variable domain (outside the CDR3, taken from reference TRBV14 and TRBJ2-3): EAGVTQFPSHSVIEKGQTVTLRCDPISGHDNLYWYRRVMGKEIKFLLHFVKESKQDESGMPNNRFLAERTGGTYSTLKVQPAELEDSGVYFCASSREISDTQYFGPGTRLTVL.

The V call is TRBV12-3 or TRBV12-4, the J call TRBJ2-5; 8 bases are shared with TRBD1. Unmatched junction bases numbered 14, after V lost 9 bases and J lost 5 bases. This CDR3 contains 15 residues. DNA for the CDR3: TGTGCCAGTCAGAATCCGAGACAGGGGAAGGAGACCCAGTACTTC. It yields the protein CASQNPRQGKETQYF.

The gene calls are TRBV7-9 and TRBJ1-2; a possible D gene is TRBD1 (5 bases). Germline V lookup: CDR1 SEHNR, CDR2 FQNEAQ (reference sequence). Trimming cost V 3 bases and J 6 bases, with 14 bases left between them. The length of the CDR3 is 14 residues. The CDR3 bases are TGTGCCAGCAGCTTTCGAGGGGAGGGCCATGGCTACACCTTC. Protein: CASSFRGEGHGYTF.

This clonotype was seen a few times. The chain joins TRBV20-1 to TRBJ2-5; weak D call: TRBD2 (6 bases). TRBJ2-1 explains the end of the DNA better; the J call may be wrong. Germline values: CDR1 DFQATT, CDR2 SNEGSKA (reference sequence). The CDR3 contains 14 residues. The CDR3 is CSAQKGTSHNEQFF. Written as DNA, the CDR3 is TGCAGTGCCCAAAAGGGAACTAGCCACAATGAGCAGTTCTTC.

The gene calls are TRBV7-3 and TRBJ2-2; 10 bases are a match to TRBD2. J gave up 7 bases and V 5 bases, and 10 bases lay outside the gene matches. The CDR3 covers 16 residues. From germline, CDR1 is SGHTA and CDR2 FQGTGA. As DNA, the CDR3 is TGTGCCAGCAGCCCCCAAGCGGGAGGGCCGAGCGGGGAGCTGTTTTTT. It yields the protein CASSPQAGGPSGELFF. Using reference TRBV7-3 and TRBJ2-2 for the parts outside the CDR3, the full variable domain is GAGVSQTPSNKVTEKGKYVELRCDPISGHTALYWYRQSLGQGPEFLIYFQGTGAADDSGLPNDRFFAVRPEGSVSTLKIQRTERGDSAVYLCASSPQAGGPSGELFFGEGSRLTVL.